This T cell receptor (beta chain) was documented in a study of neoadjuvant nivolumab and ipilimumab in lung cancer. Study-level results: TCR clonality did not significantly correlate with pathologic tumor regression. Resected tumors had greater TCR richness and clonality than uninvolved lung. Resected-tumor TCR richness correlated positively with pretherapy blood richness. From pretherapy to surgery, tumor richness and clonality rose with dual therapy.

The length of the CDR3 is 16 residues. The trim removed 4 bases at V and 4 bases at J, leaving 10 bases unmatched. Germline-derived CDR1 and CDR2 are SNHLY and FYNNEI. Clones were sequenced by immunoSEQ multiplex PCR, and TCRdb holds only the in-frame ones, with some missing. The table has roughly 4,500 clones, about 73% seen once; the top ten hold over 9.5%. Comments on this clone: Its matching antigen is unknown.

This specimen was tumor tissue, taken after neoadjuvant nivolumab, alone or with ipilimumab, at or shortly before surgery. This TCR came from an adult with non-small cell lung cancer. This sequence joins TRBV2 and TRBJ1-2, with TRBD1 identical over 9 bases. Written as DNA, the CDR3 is TGTGCCAGCAGTGGCCGCGGACAGGGGAGCCTCTATGGCTACACCTTC. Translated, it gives CASSGRGQGSLYGYTF. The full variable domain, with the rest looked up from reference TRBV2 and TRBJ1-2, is EPEVTQTPSHQVTQMGQEVILRCVPISNHLYFYWYRQILGQKVEFLVSFYNNEISEKSEIFDDQFSVERPDGSNFTLKIRSTKLEDSAMYFCASSGRGQGSLYGYTFGSGTRLTVV.